One and the same sample provided the 24 T cell receptor beta chains below, sequenced in a study of blood T cell repertoires in COVID-19. The repertoire was sequenced with immunoSEQ multiplex PCR; TCRdb's copy has only in-frame clones and lacks some. The profile shows about 95,000 clones, about nine tenths of them singletons. Sequencing was carried out using peripheral blood. The receptors here all came from a man in his fifties or sixties with COVID-19, enrolled during active disease.

This sequence joins TRBV5-1 and TRBJ1-2; TRBD1 is a possible D gene (5 bases). Trimming shortened V by 3 bases and J by 4 bases, and 19 bases separated the two germline ends. Germline CDR1 and CDR2: SGHRS and YFSETQ. The CDR3 has 16 residues. The DNA of the CDR3 is TGCGCCAGCAGCTGGAACTTTTCTTCTAGGGGCTATGGCTACACCTTC. This codes for CASSWNFSSRGYGYTF.

The J gene is TRBJ1-3, the V gene TRBV10-3, with D unclear. Per germline, CDR1 ENHRY and CDR2 SYGVKD. CDR3 length: 15 amino acids. V was cut by 1 base and J by 0 bases, with 7 bases left in between. In nucleotides, the CDR3 is TGTGCCATCAGTGAGTGGGCAAACTCTGGAAACACCATATATTTT. This sequence encodes CAISEWANSGNTIYF.

The chain links TRBV6-5 to TRBJ1-2; 9 nucleotides align to TRBD1. With V trimmed by 5 bases and J by 7 bases, 5 bases remained unmatched. This CDR3 contains 13 residues. CDR1 is MNHEY and CDR2 is SVGAGI in the germline V gene. This CDR3 is CASSPGTGIGYTF. DNA of the CDR3: TGTGCCAGCAGTCCCGGGACAGGGATTGGCTACACCTTC.

The chain is built from TRBV6-2 or TRBV6-3 and TRBJ1-5; 7 bases fit TRBD1. The CDR3 runs 15 residues. Germline loops: CDR1 MNHEY, CDR2 SVGEGT. V shed 2 bases and J 1 base; nucleotides not matched to a gene: 2. This CDR3 reads CASSYTGVSNQPQHF. In DNA, the CDR3 is TGTGCCAGCAGTTACACAGGGGTGAGCAATCAGCCCCAGCATTTT.

The rearrangement uses TRBV28 and TRBJ1-2, with TRBD1 matching 8 bases. The CDR3 consists of 16 residues. Germline V lookup: CDR1 MDHEN, CDR2 SYDVKM. The junction had 13 bases not matched to a gene; V was cut back by 7 bases and J by 3 bases. The CDR3, as DNA: TGTGCCAGCAAGAGCGGACAGGGATCCTTGGACTATGGCTACACCTTC. Its protein product is CASKSGQGSLDYGYTF.

This chain uses TRBV5-4 with TRBJ1-1, with 10 bases matching TRBD1. Germline lookup yields CDR1 SGHNT and CDR2 YYREEE (reference sequence). The junction had 6 bases not matched to a gene; V was cut back by 3 bases and J by 4 bases. CDR3 length: 15 amino acids. CDR3 nucleotide sequence: TGTGCCAGCAGCTCTTACGGGACAGGGGCCACTGAAGCTTTCTTT. Residues: CASSSYGTGATEAFF.

The chain uses TRBV9 and TRBJ1-4, with TRBD1 identical over 9 bases. V trimming: 4 bases; J trimming: 8 bases; junction bases outside the gene matches: 6. CDR3 length: 14 residues. Germline CDR1 and CDR2: SGDLS and YYNGEE. The CDR3 bases are TGTGCCAGCAGCTCCCGGACAGGGGAGGAAAAACTGTTTTTT. It yields the protein CASSSRTGEEKLFF. Using reference TRBV9 and TRBJ1-4 for the parts outside the CDR3, the full variable domain is DSGVTQTPKHLITATGQRVTLRCSPRSGDLSVYWYQQSLDQGLQFLIQYYNGEERAKGNILERFSAQQFPDLHSELNLSSLELGDSALYFCASSSRTGEEKLFFGSGTQLSVL.

The genes are TRBV29-1 and TRBJ2-5, with 7 bases matching TRBD2. V lost 8 bases and J lost 4; bases outside the gene matches: 7. Germline lookup yields CDR1 SQVTM and CDR2 ANQGSEA. The CDR3 covers 12 residues. DNA of the CDR3: TGCAGCTTAAGCAGGGAGGGAGAGACCCAGTACTTC. Translation gives CSLSREGETQYF.

This clone has just one count. This chain connects TRBV5-1 to TRBJ2-5; 8 nucleotides agree with TRBD2. The germline V gene encodes CDR1 SGHRS and CDR2 YFSETQ. The CDR3 sequence is 15 residues long. V was pared by 1 base and J by 3 bases, with 5 bases of the junction left unmatched. The CDR3 sequence is CASSLTGGREETQYF. For the CDR3, the DNA is TGCGCCAGCAGCTTGACGGGAGGGAGAGAAGAGACCCAGTACTTC.

CDR3 coding DNA: TGTGCCACCAGCAGAGAATTTACAGGGGCACGCGAGCAGTACTTC. Its protein is CATSREFTGAREQYF. This chain joins TRBV15 and TRBJ2-7, with 7 positions matching TRBD1. The V gene end was trimmed by 0 bases and the J gene end by 6 bases; junction bases not matched to a gene: 8. The CDR3 loop spans 15 amino acids. Germline CDR1 and CDR2: LNHNV and YYDKDF (reference sequence).

This chain uses TRBV12-3 or TRBV12-4 with TRBJ1-1; tentatively, D is TRBD1 (5 bases). The CDR3 spans 13 residues. V lost 5 bases, J lost 1 base, and 8 bases lay in between. The CDR3 protein is CASSPTENTEAFF. CDR3 in DNA: TGTGCCAGCAGTCCGACAGAGAACACTGAAGCTTTCTTT.

The chain carries TRBV6-1 and TRBJ1-4, with D hard to call. The V end lost 2 bases, the J end lost 6 bases, and 7 bases lay between the germline ends. This CDR3 is 13 amino acids long. Germline lookup yields CDR1 MNHNS and CDR2 SASEGT. The chain's CDR3 is CASSESGYEKLFF. DNA of the CDR3: TGTGCCAGCAGTGAATCGGGGTATGAAAAACTGTTTTTT.

The V and J genes are TRBV19 and TRBJ2-6, with 9 nucleotides matching TRBD1. The CDR3 sequence is 15 residues long. The ends lost 4 bases at V and 4 bases at J; junction bases unmatched: 2. Looked up from germline, CDR1 is LNHDA and CDR2 is SQIVND (reference sequence). The CDR3 coding sequence is TGTGCCAGTAGTAAACAGGGGGCCGGGGCCAACGTCCTGACTTTC. Its protein product is CASSKQGAGANVLTF.

The chain has TRBV5-1 and TRBJ2-3; no clear D. Germline V gene lookup returns CDR1 SGHRS and CDR2 YFSETQ. V gave up 3 bases and J gave up 1 base, with 6 bases separating them. The CDR3 spans 13 residues. The CDR3 protein is CASSWQGTDTQYF. The CDR3 region has the DNA TGCGCCAGCAGCTGGCAGGGCACAGATACGCAGTATTTT.

The chain carries TRBV28 and TRBJ2-4; 12 nucleotides line up with TRBD1. The trim removed 3 bases at V and 3 bases at J, leaving 3 bases unmatched. CDR3 length: 16 residues. Germline V gene sequence: CDR1 MDHEN, CDR2 SYDVKM. In DNA form, the CDR3 reads TGTGCCAGCAGTTTGGGGACAGGGGGCGGCAAAAACATTCAGTACTTC. Protein: CASSLGTGGGKNIQYF.

The V and J genes are TRBV5-5 and TRBJ2-6, with 7 bases matching TRBD1. This CDR3 spans 17 amino acids. CDR1 and CDR2 from the germline V gene are SGHKS and YYEKEE (reference sequence). J was trimmed by 0 bases and V by 0 bases; bases with no gene match: 3. The CDR3 reads CASSLATGTSGANVLTF. The CDR3 DNA is TGTGCCAGCAGCTTGGCGACAGGGACCTCTGGGGCCAACGTCCTGACTTTC.

The chain combines TRBV5-4 with TRBJ2-1; D call uncertain. The CDR3 is 15 amino acids. V lost 4 bases, J lost 0 bases, and 11 bases lay in between. Looked up from germline, CDR1 is SGHNT and CDR2 is YYREEE (reference sequence). DNA for the CDR3: TGTGCCAGCAGCCCAGAAGTCAGCTCCTACAATGAGCAGTTCTTC. Encoded protein: CASSPEVSSYNEQFF.

V and J are TRBV3-1 (or the pseudogene TRBV3-2) and TRBJ2-1; 7 bases are a match to TRBD2. Germline CDR1 and CDR2: LGHDT and YNNKEL (reference sequence). The junction had 4 bases not matched to a gene; V was cut back by 2 bases and J by 9 bases. This CDR3 is 13 amino acids long. The CDR3 DNA sequence: TGTGCCAGCAGCCAATCGGGAGGAGGTGAGCAGTTCTTC. Its protein product is CASSQSGGGEQFF.

DNA of the CDR3: TGTGCCAGCAATCTCAGGGAGGGAAAACTGTTTTTT. Amino acids: CASNLREGKLFF. The J gene is TRBJ1-4, the V gene TRBV6-5, with a possible D match to TRBD1 (5 bases). The CDR3 is 12 residues long. Germline lookup yields CDR1 MNHEY and CDR2 SVGAGI. The ends were cut back, 7 bases at V and 10 bases at J, with 13 bases in the middle.

The chain has TRBV6-5 and TRBJ1-6; D unclear. The CDR3 spans 13 residues. Germline assignment: CDR1 MNHEY and CDR2 SVGAGI. Trimming shortened V by 8 bases and J by 10 bases, and 15 bases separated the two germline ends. The CDR3 DNA is TGTGCCAGCTCGGAGGCCGACGGCTCACCCCTCCACTTT. Translation: CASSEADGSPLHF.

Only one count was recorded for this clone. V usage is TRBV6-5 and J usage is TRBJ2-3; D not certain. This CDR3 spans 13 amino acids. Germline V gives CDR1 MNHEY, CDR2 SVGAGI. The V and J ends lost 2 bases and 6 bases respectively, with 9 bases between them. CDR3 DNA sequence: TGTGCCAGCAGTTACCACTTCGCCGATACGCAGTATTTT. Encoded protein: CASSYHFADTQYF.

This clone was seen a handful of times. This chain connects TRBV5-6 to TRBJ2-5; 9 bases map to TRBD2. The length of the CDR3 is 15 residues. In germline, CDR1 is SGHDT, CDR2 YYEEEE. The trim removed 3 bases at V and 2 bases at J, leaving 5 bases unmatched. The CDR3 DNA reads TGTGCCAGCAGCTCCTTGACTAGCGGTCAAGAGACCCAGTACTTC. As protein: CASSSLTSGQETQYF. The full variable domain, rest sourced from reference TRBV5-6 and TRBJ2-5, is DAGVTQSPTHLIKTRGQQVTLRCSPKSGHDTVSWYQQALGQGPQFIFQYYEEEERQRGNFPDRFSGHQFPNYSSELNVNALLLGDSALYLCASSSLTSGQETQYFGPGTRLLVL.

The chain employs TRBV28 and TRBJ2-7, with 9 bases that match TRBD1. CDR3 length: 16 residues. Unmatched junction bases numbered 10, after V lost 1 base and J lost 6 bases. Germline CDR1 reads MDHEN; CDR2 reads SYDVKM. CDR3 loop: CASSLLNEGQGFEQYF. In DNA form, the CDR3 reads TGTGCCAGCAGTTTATTGAATGAGGGACAGGGTTTCGAGCAGTACTTC.

In this sample, this clone turned up once. The genes are TRBV19 and TRBJ2-3; 8 bases are a match to TRBD1. This CDR3 spans 14 amino acids. The ends lost 6 bases at V and 0 bases at J; junction bases unmatched: 2. The V gene's germline CDR1 is LNHDA and CDR2 SQIVND (reference sequence). The DNA of the CDR3 is TGTGCCAGTAGCGACAGGGGAAGCACAGATACGCAGTATTTT. This gives the protein CASSDRGSTDTQYF.